What follows are 10 T cell receptor beta chains derived from one specimen sequenced in a study of blood T cells in healthy people across ages. Primed by a sample-barcoded 5' primer and a J-beta primer mix, a second PCR proceeded for about 6 to 11 cycles. MiXCR, run by TCRdb on the 5' RACE reads, gives a single entry per CDR3 protein. The sample yields about 780,000 distinct CDR3 sequences, around a quarter seen once. The same data also contributed to another study, on T cells of mothers and their children.

The specimen sequenced was blood. The receptors shown here come from a boy between 10 and 17 years old in good health.

This clonotype was seen once. The chain recombines TRBV2 with TRBJ1-4, with a weak D call TRBD1 (6 bases). CDR3 length equals 14 residues. V was shortened by 2 bases and J by 5 bases, with 9 bases between the two germline ends. From germline, CDR1 is SNHLY and CDR2 FYNNEI. CDR3 bases: TGTGCCAGCAGTGAACAGGGGCAGAATGAAAAACTGTTTTTT. This sequence encodes CASSEQGQNEKLFF.

The rearrangement links TRBV4-1 to TRBJ2-3; 8 nucleotides line up with TRBD2. V trimming: 1 base; J trimming: 4 bases; junction bases outside the gene matches: 1. The CDR3 loop spans 14 amino acids. Germline loops: CDR1 MGHRA, CDR2 YSYEKL. CDR3 amino acids: CASSQAGLADTQYF. The CDR3 bases are TGCGCCAGCAGCCAAGCGGGACTAGCAGATACGCAGTATTTT.

This chain joins TRBV12-3 or TRBV12-4 and TRBJ2-7; D possibly corresponds to TRBD1 (5 bases). V gave up 3 bases and J gave up 6 bases, with 18 bases separating them. The CDR3 extends over 15 amino acids. CDR3 loop: CASSLDGREIIEQYF. As DNA, the CDR3 is TGTGCCAGCAGTTTGGACGGCAGGGAAATAATCGAGCAGTACTTC.

The table lists this clonotype with a few counts. The rearrangement links TRBV11-2 to TRBJ1-3, with 8 bases identical to TRBD1. Germline V CDR1 and CDR2: SGHAT, FQNNGV. Germline trimming cut 5 bases from V and 1 base from J; bases unmatched to any gene: 7. The CDR3 is made up of 16 amino acids. In DNA, the CDR3 is TGTGCCAGCAGCCTGACAGGGGTTGGTTCTGGAAACACCATATATTTT. Protein: CASSLTGVGSGNTIYF.

The sample holds a few counts of this clonotype. The chain carries TRBV4-1 and TRBJ1-4, with 7 bases that match TRBD1. Per the germline V gene, CDR1 is MGHRA and CDR2 is YSYEKL. The CDR3 has 15 residues. Unmatched junction bases numbered 9, after V lost 4 bases and J lost 7 bases. The CDR3 nucleotides read TGCGCCAGCAGCCCACAGGGGTCGCCCCTTGAAAAACTGTTTTTT. Translation gives CASSPQGSPLEKLFF.

This chain uses TRBV12-3 or TRBV12-4 with TRBJ1-1; tentative D call: TRBD1 (6 bases). CDR3 length: 13 amino acids. Trimming cost V 5 bases and J 11 bases, with 18 bases left between them. The CDR3 DNA is TGTGCCAGCAGTCCACAGACAGGCCGTAAGGCTTTCTTT. This translates into CASSPQTGRKAFF.

This clonotype has at least ten counts. The chain carries TRBV28 and TRBJ1-4; 7 bases fit TRBD1. The germline gives CDR1 MDHEN, CDR2 SYDVKM. The CDR3 runs 12 residues. V lost 9 bases to trimming and J lost 5 bases; unmatched junction nucleotides: 3. The CDR3 is CASSTGNEKLFF. CDR3 sequence (DNA): TGTGCCAGTTCGACAGGGAATGAAAAACTGTTTTTT.

The chain combines TRBV28 with TRBJ1-1, with a possible D match to TRBD1 (6 bases). Germline loops: CDR1 MDHEN, CDR2 SYDVKM. The V gene lost 3 bases and the J gene lost 3 bases, with 11 bases spanning the gap. This CDR3 has 14 residues. In nucleotides, the CDR3 is TGTGCCAGCAGTTTCCCACAGGGCTACACTGAAGCTTTCTTT. It is translated as CASSFPQGYTEAFF.

This chain connects TRBV15 to TRBJ2-7; D remains ambiguous. This CDR3 is 12 amino acids long. Germline values: CDR1 LNHNV, CDR2 YYDKDF (reference sequence). Between the trimmed V and J ends, which lost 1 base and 5 bases, there was a span of 6 bases. The CDR3, as DNA: TGTGCCACCAGCAGAGGATCGAACGAGCAGTACTTC. It is translated as CATSRGSNEQYF.

This clonotype was detected a few times. The chain carries TRBV5-1 and TRBJ2-5; possibly TRBD1 for D (6 bases). The V gene lost 0 bases and the J gene lost 5 bases, with 17 bases spanning the gap. The CDR3 runs to 16 residues. The germline V gene encodes CDR1 SGHRS and CDR2 YFSETQ. This CDR3 is CASSLGNYRATETQYF. The CDR3 DNA is TGCGCCAGCAGCTTGGGAAATTACAGGGCTACGGAGACCCAGTACTTC.